Presented here are 9 T cell receptor beta chains from one specimen sequenced in a study of radiotherapy plus CTLA-4 blockade in lung cancer listed by TCRdb under 2018. The receptor library was made with the immunoSEQ multiplex PCR assay. TCRdb carries this immuneACCESS record with in-frame sequences only. Its versions omit some clonotypes, under half of them owing to an unresolved V gene in the studies checked, with the rest unexplained. Present in this sample are approximately 53,000 clones, 70% to 90% of which were seen just once. Of the sample, 25% to 30% falls within the top ten clones. The sequences come from peripheral blood, collected from a patient treated with radiotherapy plus ipilimumab. All receptors derive from a human donor with non-small cell lung cancer whose response to radiotherapy plus ipilimumab could not be evaluated.

The rearrangement links TRBV5-8 to TRBJ1-1, with D hard to call. The CDR3 runs to 13 residues. V dropped 1 base and J dropped 3 bases, with 7 bases sitting between them. Germline V gene lookup returns CDR1 SGHTS and CDR2 YDEGEE. The CDR3: CASSLMRDTEAFF. The CDR3 nucleotides read TGTGCCAGCAGCTTGATGCGGGACACTGAAGCTTTCTTT.

The chain recombines TRBV10-3 with TRBJ2-7; TRBD2 might be the D (6 bases). Between the trimmed V and J ends, which lost 10 bases and 7 bases, there was a span of 32 bases. CDR3 length: 17 residues. Germline V gene data show CDR1 as ENHRY and CDR2 as SYGVKD. The DNA for the CDR3 is TGTGCCACCTCGGGAATTGGGGTCCTACCGTCGGCGGGGGAGCAGTACTTC. Translating it yields CATSGIGVLPSAGEQYF.

The gene calls are TRBV7-2 and TRBJ2-7; TRBD2 is a possible D gene (7 bases). The V and J ends lost 1 base and 7 bases respectively, with 11 bases between them. Germline-derived CDR1 and CDR2 are SGHTA and FQGNSA. The CDR3 runs to 13 residues. The CDR3 nucleotides are TGTGCCAGCAGCTTAGACGGGGGGCGGGAGCAGTACTTC. Its protein is CASSLDGGREQYF.

The J gene is TRBJ2-7, the V gene TRBV9; 9 bases match TRBD1. The germline V gene has CDR1 SGDLS and CDR2 YYNGEE. There are 14 residues in the CDR3. V was clipped by 3 bases and J by 5 bases; unmatched bases: 6. The CDR3 DNA sequence: TGTGCCAGCAGCGCCGGGACAGGGTACCACGAGCAGTACTTC. Its protein product is CASSAGTGYHEQYF.

The V gene is TRBV6-1, the J gene TRBJ1-2, with 8 positions matching TRBD1. CDR1 MNHNS and CDR2 SASEGT come from the germline V gene. This CDR3 region has 13 residues. The ends lost 6 bases at V and 6 bases at J; junction bases unmatched: 6. CDR3 sequence reads: CASRTDRGDGYTF. The CDR3 nucleotides are TGTGCCAGCAGGACAGACAGGGGTGATGGCTACACCTTC.

The V and J genes are TRBV7-2 and TRBJ1-1, with a possible D match to TRBD1 (5 bases). The CDR3 runs to 15 residues. Trimming stripped 5 bases from V and 5 bases from J, with 18 bases between. Germline CDR1 is SGHTA and CDR2 is FQGNSA. DNA of the CDR3: TGTGCCAGCAGCCCCGCGGGGCTTTCGGGGACTGAAGCTTTCTTT. It is translated as CASSPAGLSGTEAFF.

The chain has TRBV28 and TRBJ1-1, with a tentative D call TRBD1 (5 bases). Per germline, CDR1 MDHEN and CDR2 SYDVKM. The CDR3 runs 15 residues. Trimming took off 5 bases at V and 4 bases at J, with 17 bases between the two ends. The CDR3 coding sequence is TGTGCCAGCAGTCCGCCTGGGGCTTCGAGCACTGAAGCTTTCTTT. Its translation is CASSPPGASSTEAFF.

This chain joins TRBV7-3 and TRBJ2-1, with D tentatively TRBD1 (5 bases). Germline CDR1 and CDR2: SGHTA and FQGTGA. This CDR3 has 15 residues. Deletions cut 3 bases from V and 9 bases from J, with 18 bases between. This CDR3 is CASSLLSRVGGEQFF. CDR3 bases: TGTGCCAGCAGCTTGTTATCCAGGGTGGGTGGTGAGCAGTTCTTC.

The chain recombines TRBV27 with TRBJ2-1; 15 bases align to TRBD2. This CDR3 contains 16 residues. V dropped 4 bases and J dropped 6; count of bases not matched to a gene: 4. Germline assignment: CDR1 MNHEY and CDR2 SMNVEV (reference sequence). CDR3 DNA sequence: TGTGCCAGCAGTTCCAGGACTAGCGGGAGGGGCAATGAGCAGTTCTTC. It specifies CASSSRTSGRGNEQFF.